This passage covers 12 T cell receptor beta chains from one sample sequenced in a study of control samples from healthy donors and cancer patients. Using immunoSEQ multiplex PCR, the repertoire was profiled, and TCRdb retains in-frame clones only, with some absent. Among some 150,000 clones listed, more than 80% were seen once. Material: blood. These receptors all come from a young man in good health.

The J gene is TRBJ1-1, the V gene TRBV5-1; perhaps TRBD1 as D (5 bases). Germline V gene sequence: CDR1 SGHRS, CDR2 YFSETQ. This CDR3 contains 14 residues. V was trimmed by 0 bases and J by 2 bases, leaving 8 bases between them. The CDR3 region has the DNA TGCGCCAGCAGCTTGGAAACAGGTAACACTGAAGCTTTCTTT. This encodes CASSLETGNTEAFF.

This sequence joins TRBV3-1 (or the pseudogene TRBV3-2) and TRBJ2-2, with D unclear. The V gene's germline CDR1 is LGHDT and CDR2 YNNKEL (reference sequence). The CDR3 extends over 14 amino acids. V gave up 4 bases and J gave up 4 bases, with 10 bases separating them. DNA for the CDR3: TGTGCCAGCAGCCCCCCGATGGTCACCGGGGAGCTGTTTTTT. Residues: CASSPPMVTGELFF.

The J gene is TRBJ1-1, the V gene TRBV20-1; D is unresolved. V lost 3 bases to trimming and J lost 5 bases, with 16 bases between them. This CDR3 is 14 amino acids long. Germline V gives CDR1 DFQATT, CDR2 SNEGSKA (reference sequence). CDR3 sequence reads: CSASAPLGWTEAFF. DNA of the CDR3: TGCAGTGCTAGTGCCCCGTTAGGGTGGACTGAAGCTTTCTTT.

The chain carries TRBV30 and TRBJ1-1; D unclear. V lost 0 bases and J lost 7, with 6 bases in between. Germline V gene lookup returns CDR1 GTSNPN and CDR2 SVGIG (reference sequence). The CDR3 sequence is 11 residues long. CDR3 residues: CAWSVRGEAFF. The CDR3 DNA reads as TGTGCCTGGAGTGTACGGGGTGAAGCTTTCTTT.

This chain joins TRBV24-1 and TRBJ2-1, with a tentative D call TRBD1 (5 bases). Germline V lookup: CDR1 KGHDR, CDR2 SFDVKD. The CDR3 spans 17 residues. V was clipped by 1 base and J by 1 base, with 13 bases between them. The CDR3 bases are TGTGCCACCAGTGATTTTGATTCAGGGCAGTCCTACAATGAGCAGTTCTTC. Translated: CATSDFDSGQSYNEQFF.

This rearrangement joins TRBV6-5 to TRBJ2-5, with 11 bases lining up with TRBD2. The CDR3 has 15 amino acids. Germline V gene data show CDR1 as MNHEY and CDR2 as SVGAGI. V dropped 5 bases and J dropped 5; count of bases not matched to a gene: 7. CDR3 protein: CASSLETSGTETQYF. In DNA form, the CDR3 reads TGTGCCAGCAGTCTCGAGACTAGCGGGACGGAGACCCAGTACTTC.

The V and J genes are TRBV6-2 or TRBV6-3 and TRBJ2-7; a weak D match, TRBD1 (6 bases). Trimming stripped 5 bases from V and 2 bases from J, with 16 bases between. This CDR3 is 15 amino acids long. Germline V gene lookup returns CDR1 MNHEY and CDR2 SVGEGT. Here the CDR3 reads CASSADQGSPYEQYF. CDR3 DNA sequence: TGTGCCAGCAGTGCGGACCAGGGGAGCCCCTACGAGCAGTACTTC.

This clone has a single count. The rearrangement links TRBV10-3 to TRBJ2-3; 9 bases match TRBD2. The CDR3 length is 17 residues. After removal of 2 bases from V and 6 bases from J, the junction contained 12 bases not matched to a gene. Germline assignment: CDR1 ENHRY and CDR2 SYGVKD. CDR3 nucleotide sequence: TGTGCCATCAGTGAGAAATCCGCGGGGGGGCCGTTCGATACGCAGTATTTT. Its protein product is CAISEKSAGGPFDTQYF.

CDR3 residues: CASSYEGGPYEQYF. Here the CDR3 DNA reads TGTGCCAGCAGTTACGAGGGAGGCCCCTACGAGCAGTACTTC. The chain couples TRBV6-2 or TRBV6-3 to TRBJ2-7; D may be TRBD2 (6 bases). The germline V gene encodes CDR1 MNHEY and CDR2 SVGEGT. The CDR3 sequence is 14 residues long. The V end was cut by 2 bases, the J end by 2 bases, with 10 bases between.

V usage is TRBV19 and J usage is TRBJ1-4; D is unresolved. Trimming took 2 bases from V and 5 from J, leaving 6 bases between them. Germline CDR1 and CDR2: LNHDA and SQIVND (reference sequence). This CDR3 contains 13 residues. CDR3 nucleotide sequence: TGTGCCAGTAGTATAAGACGGAATGAAAAACTGTTTTTT. Translating gives CASSIRRNEKLFF. The complete variable domain, with remaining parts taken from reference TRBV19 and TRBJ1-4, reads DGGITQSPKYLFRKEGQNVTLSCEQNLNHDAMYWYRQDPGQGLRLIYYSQIVNDFQKGDIAEGYSVSREKKESFPLTVTSAQKNPTAFYLCASSIRRNEKLFFGSGTQLSVL.

The chain joins TRBV20-1 to TRBJ1-2; D gene ambiguous. The CDR3 is 13 residues long. With 3 bases removed from V and 2 bases from J, the gap between germline ends came to 10 bases. Germline CDR1 reads DFQATT; CDR2 reads SNEGSKA (reference sequence). CDR3 protein: CSASARQNYGYTF. In DNA form, the CDR3 reads TGCAGTGCTAGTGCCAGGCAAAACTATGGCTACACCTTC.

The chain is built from TRBV11-2 and TRBJ2-3, with 10 positions matching TRBD2. CDR3 size: 15 residues. V lost 4 bases and J lost 6; bases outside the gene matches: 7. Germline assignment: CDR1 SGHAT and CDR2 FQNNGV. The CDR3 DNA follows: TGTGCCAGCAGCTACGAGCGGGGGGGCTGGGATACGCAGTATTTT. Its protein is CASSYERGGWDTQYF.